At least ten counts were recorded for the clone carrying this T cell receptor (beta chain). Its antigen is not known. Thyroid ultrasound and orbital computed tomography, with clinical symptoms and serum thyroxine and TRAb, informed diagnoses. Progressors' blood was drawn at hyperthyroidism diagnosis, before ophthalmopathy symptoms. Amplified TCR beta CDR3 regions came from RNA transcripts. During a first-round RT-PCR of the TCR CDR3, the HTBI primer set was used. MiXCR, applied by TCRdb to the multiplex PCR reads, yields one record per CDR3 protein. The sample contains around 700,000 distinct CDR3 sequences, roughly a sixth of which appear only once. This sample was taken from a study of T cells in Graves' hyperthyroidism and ophthalmopathy. General study results and limits: Most clonotypes that expanded in the thyroid above 0.001 also showed up in blood. Ophthalmopathy, as predicted by the model, came a median roughly 6.8 months after the prediction.

V was clipped by 1 base and J by 3 bases, with 12 bases between them. The CDR3 covers 15 residues. Germline lookup yields CDR1 SGHAT and CDR2 FQDESV (reference sequence). The sample consisted of blood. This clonotype was sampled from a woman between 45 and 65 years old with Graves' hyperthyroidism that later progressed to Graves' ophthalmopathy. The J gene is TRBJ1-1, the V gene TRBV11-1; D may be TRBD1 (5 bases). The CDR3 nucleotides are TGTGCCAGCAGCTTAGACACGGCCAGGGACACTGAAGCTTTCTTT. It is translated as CASSLDTARDTEAFF.